The entry below gives a single TCR beta chain sequence along with its context. What it recognizes is unknown. This specimen comes from a study of glioma-infiltrating T cells after dendritic cell vaccination. Study-level background: Samples are from glioblastoma patients in Phase I and II dendritic cell vaccine trials. Dendritic cell vaccine was injected intradermally three times, biweekly. Study-wide results and limits: TCR clonality showed no direct relationship with survival. Higher pretreatment TIL content predicted longer progression-free time and survival.

Germline assignment: CDR1 SNHLY and CDR2 FYNNEI. V lost 8 bases, J lost 3 bases, and 11 bases lay in between. This CDR3 contains 13 residues. Produced via immunoSEQ multiplex PCR; TCRdb's table is partial and in-frame only. The sample contains tens of thousands of clones, 85% to 90% of which appear only once. This TCR was recovered from a human donor with glioblastoma. Source: blood, taken before dendritic cell vaccination. The chain uses TRBV2 and TRBJ1-5; perhaps TRBD1 as D (6 bases). This chain's CDR3 is CASQGDNNQPQHF. CDR3 nucleotide sequence: TGTGCCAGCCAAGGGGACAACAATCAGCCCCAGCATTTT.